The 23 T cell receptor beta chains given below trace back to one sample, sequenced in a study of T cells in Graves' hyperthyroidism and ophthalmopathy. RNA transcripts provided the source from which TCR beta CDR3 regions were amplified. HTBI primers were employed in a first-round RT-PCR of the TCR CDR3. One entry per CDR3 protein, called by TCRdb with MiXCR from the multiplex PCR reads. This table holds 450,000 to 650,000 distinct CDR3 sequences, over 12% found once. Sample: blood. The origin of the receptors is a woman under 30 with Graves' ophthalmopathy.

This clonotype came up many times. The J gene is TRBJ2-5, the V gene TRBV3-1; D call uncertain. The germline V and J ends were trimmed by 1 base and 4 bases, with 10 bases remaining between them. The germline gives CDR1 LGHDT, CDR2 YNNKEL (reference sequence). The CDR3 contains 14 residues. The CDR3 reads CASSQVNSRETQYF. DNA for the CDR3: TGTGCCAGCAGCCAAGTTAACTCTCGAGAGACCCAGTACTTC.

The chain links TRBV2 to TRBJ2-7; D is uncertain. V was cut by 6 bases and J by 3 bases, with 12 bases left in between. The CDR3 has 13 residues. Looked up from germline, CDR1 is SNHLY and CDR2 is FYNNEI. The chain's CDR3 is CASSFDLGYEQYF. The CDR3 DNA is TGTGCCAGCAGCTTCGACCTGGGCTACGAGCAGTACTTC.

This clonotype was counted ten times or more. The V and J genes are TRBV3-1 and TRBJ2-3; 8 bases align to TRBD2. Losses at the gene ends were 0 bases for V and 2 bases for J; bases not matched to a gene: 1. CDR3 length equals 15 residues. Per the germline V gene, CDR1 is LGHDT and CDR2 is YNNKEL (reference sequence). The CDR3 nucleotides are TGTGCCAGCAGCCAAGAACTAGCGGCCACAGATACGCAGTATTTT. The encoded protein is CASSQELAATDTQYF.

The sample holds many counts of this clonotype. CDR3: CASRSRVASSPLHF. For the CDR3, the DNA is TGTGCCAGCAGGAGCCGGGTCGCAAGTTCACCCCTCCACTTT. The J gene is TRBJ1-6, the V gene TRBV12-3 or TRBV12-4; no reliable D call. Between the trimmed V and J ends, which lost 6 bases and 9 bases, there was a span of 15 bases. There are 14 residues in the CDR3.

This clonotype showed up many times. The J gene is TRBJ1-1, the V gene TRBV6-6, with D hard to call. Germline loops: CDR1 MNHNY, CDR2 SVGAGI (reference sequence). This CDR3 region has 13 residues. V lost 1 base to trimming and J lost 1 base, with 4 bases between them. CDR3 sequence reads: CASSYYKNTEAFF. The CDR3 DNA reads TGTGCCAGCAGTTACTACAAGAACACTGAAGCTTTCTTT.

V gene TRBV27 combines with J gene TRBJ2-7, with TRBD1 identical over 9 bases. The CDR3 spans 14 residues. Germline assignment: CDR1 MNHEY and CDR2 SMNVEV (reference sequence). After removal of 5 bases from V and 3 bases from J, the junction contained 5 bases not matched to a gene. This chain's CDR3 is CASSPLGQGYEQYF. In DNA, the CDR3 is TGTGCCAGCAGTCCCCTGGGACAGGGCTACGAGCAGTACTTC.

This rearrangement joins TRBV6-2 or TRBV6-3 to TRBJ2-7; no definite D call. V was pared by 7 bases and J by 0 bases, with 16 bases between. The CDR3 totals 15 residues. The germline V gene has CDR1 MNHEY and CDR2 SVGEGT. In nucleotides, the CDR3 is TGTGCCAGCACCGACCCGGTCGTAAGCTCCTACGAGCAGTACTTC. Protein product: CASTDPVVSSYEQYF.

This clonotype was counted at least ten times. The CDR3 DNA reads TGCAGTGCTAGAGATCCGACAGGGAGTACTGAAGCTTTCTTT. Amino acid sequence: CSARDPTGSTEAFF. The chain employs TRBV20-1 and TRBJ1-1; 7 bases are a match to TRBD1. Germline V gene lookup returns CDR1 DFQATT and CDR2 SNEGSKA (reference sequence). With 0 bases clipped from V and 5 bases from J, the junction kept 6 bases outside the gene matches. This CDR3 has 14 amino acids.

In its sample, this clonotype was seen many times. V and J are TRBV10-3 and TRBJ2-7; 7 bases align to TRBD1. This CDR3 contains 14 residues. Germline assignment: CDR1 ENHRY and CDR2 SYGVKD. With V trimmed by 2 bases and J by 3 bases, 4 bases remained unmatched. The CDR3 region is CAISERTGYYEQYF. CDR3 sequence (DNA): TGTGCCATCAGTGAGAGGACAGGTTACTACGAGCAGTACTTC.

The rearrangement uses TRBV30 and TRBJ1-6; D is perhaps TRBD1 (6 bases). Germline V gene sequence: CDR1 GTSNPN, CDR2 SVGIG (reference sequence). The CDR3 spans 13 residues. V lost 3 bases, J lost 8 bases, and 11 bases lay in between. This CDR3 reads CAWRGAGDSPLHF. CDR3 nucleotides: TGTGCCTGGAGAGGGGCAGGGGATTCACCCCTCCACTTT.

The rearrangement joins TRBV11-3 to TRBJ1-2; D ambiguous. CDR1 and CDR2 from the germline V gene are SGHNT and YENEEA. The CDR3 has 15 residues. V dropped 0 bases and J dropped 4 bases, with 12 bases sitting between them. The CDR3 region has the DNA TGTGCCAGCAGCTTAGAATTAGACTCCTCCTATGGCTACACCTTC. As protein: CASSLELDSSYGYTF.

The table lists this clonotype with many counts. V and J are TRBV12-3 or TRBV12-4 and TRBJ2-7; 7 bases are shared with TRBD2. The CDR3 sequence is 14 residues long. With V trimmed by 5 bases and J by 0 bases, 4 bases remained unmatched. The CDR3: CASSQTSVSYEQYF. Here the CDR3 DNA reads TGTGCCAGCAGTCAAACTAGCGTCTCCTACGAGCAGTACTTC.

This clonotype was recorded many times. V is TRBV6-1 and J is TRBJ2-7, with 8 bases that match TRBD1. The germline V gene encodes CDR1 MNHNS and CDR2 SASEGT. J gave up 1 base and V 5 bases, and 13 bases lay outside the gene matches. The CDR3 length is 17 residues. The CDR3 DNA is TGTGCCAGCAGTTTACATCCGACAGGGGATTCATCCTACGAGCAGTACTTC. Translation: CASSLHPTGDSSYEQYF.

The CDR3 DNA follows: TGTGCCAGCAGTTACAGCTTGGGACTAGCGGGAGAAGAGCAGTACTTC. Translation: CASSYSLGLAGEEQYF. V is TRBV6-6 and J is TRBJ2-7; TRBD2 agrees at 14 bases. The V gene end was trimmed by 2 bases and the J gene end by 7 bases; junction bases not matched to a gene: 7. Per germline, CDR1 MNHNY and CDR2 SVGAGI (reference sequence). This CDR3 region has 16 residues.

J is TRBJ2-5 and V is TRBV10-3, with 15 bases lining up with TRBD2. With 10 bases clipped from V and 5 bases from J, the junction kept 5 bases outside the gene matches. CDR1 is ENHRY and CDR2 is SYGVKD in the germline V gene. This CDR3 contains 14 residues. The CDR3 loop reads CATGLAGGRETQYF. CDR3 DNA: TGTGCCACCGGACTAGCGGGGGGGCGCGAGACCCAGTACTTC.

The chain has TRBV7-9 and TRBJ2-4, with no clear D. Germline assignment: CDR1 SEHNR and CDR2 FQNEAQ (reference sequence). V lost 2 bases to trimming and J lost 5 bases, with 16 bases between them. The CDR3 has 16 residues. The CDR3 DNA follows: TGTGCCAGCAGCTTATCGGGCCGGTCAGTACAAAACATTCAGTACTTC. Translating gives CASSLSGRSVQNIQYF.

The rearrangement links TRBV5-4 to TRBJ2-5; TRBD2 aligns across 10 bases. This CDR3 region has 16 residues. CDR1 is SGHNT, CDR2 YYREEE, per germline (reference sequence). V lost 0 bases to trimming and J lost 1 base; unmatched junction nucleotides: 3. The CDR3: CASSLDLAGVQETQYF. In DNA, the CDR3 is TGTGCCAGCAGCTTGGATCTAGCGGGAGTCCAAGAGACCCAGTACTTC.

This clonotype was counted at least ten times. The V call is TRBV7-2, the J call TRBJ2-5, with D unclear. Germline assignment: CDR1 SGHTA and CDR2 FQGNSA. This CDR3 has 17 residues. The ends were cut back, 4 bases at V and 1 base at J, with 19 bases in the middle. DNA of the CDR3: TGTGCCAGCAGCTCAGGTCCCGGGTCGGTCTTCCAAGAGACCCAGTACTTC. This gives the protein CASSSGPGSVFQETQYF.

This chain joins TRBV7-9 and TRBJ2-6; D unresolved. This CDR3 contains 15 residues. Germline V gene data show CDR1 as SEHNR and CDR2 as FQNEAQ (reference sequence). The ends were cut back, 2 bases at V and 0 bases at J, with 5 bases in the middle. The CDR3 region is CASSLILSGANVLTF. The CDR3 coding sequence is TGTGCCAGCAGCTTAATCCTCTCTGGGGCCAACGTCCTGACTTTC. Full variable domain (outside the CDR3, taken from reference TRBV7-9 and TRBJ2-6): DTGVSQNPRHKITKRGQNVTFRCDPISEHNRLYWYRQTLGQGPEFLTYFQNEAQLEKSRLLSDRFSAERPKGSFSTLEIQRTEQGDSAMYLCASSLILSGANVLTFGAGSRLTVL.

Here the CDR3 reads CASSFSTGGGDEQFF. The CDR3 DNA reads TGTGCCAGCAGCTTTTCCACAGGGGGCGGAGATGAGCAGTTCTTC. This rearrangement joins TRBV5-4 to TRBJ2-1; 9 nucleotides match TRBD1. The CDR3 sequence is 15 residues long. V lost 2 bases to trimming and J lost 8 bases; unmatched junction nucleotides: 8. Germline V gene lookup returns CDR1 SGHNT and CDR2 YYREEE (reference sequence).

This clonotype occurred many times. This CDR3 reads CATRSRDIRPETQYF. CDR3 sequence (DNA): TGTGCCACCAGGTCCCGGGACATTCGGCCGGAGACCCAGTACTTC. The chain couples TRBV24-1 to TRBJ2-5, with D possibly TRBD1 on 6 matching bases. The CDR3 is 15 residues long. CDR1 and CDR2 from the germline V gene are KGHDR and SFDVKD. Trimming stripped 7 bases from V and 5 bases from J, with 19 bases between.

This clonotype came up many times. The CDR3 is CASKRERQAQFF. The CDR3 DNA is TGTGCCAGCAAGCGGGAGCGCCAAGCGCAGTTCTTC. This chain links TRBV6-1 with TRBJ2-1; 8 positions agree with TRBD2. This CDR3 is built from 12 residues. CDR1 and CDR2 from the germline V gene are MNHNS and SASEGT. Trimming took 7 bases from V and 12 from J; bases not matched to a gene: 8.

The table lists this clonotype with many counts. This sequence joins TRBV30 and TRBJ2-5, with 12 bases fitting TRBD2. Germline assignment: CDR1 GTSNPN and CDR2 SVGIG (reference sequence). The CDR3 extends over 15 amino acids. After removal of 3 bases from V and 5 bases from J, the junction contained 7 bases not matched to a gene. CDR3 loop: CAWRLTSGRRETQYF. Here the CDR3 DNA reads TGTGCCTGGAGGTTAACTAGCGGGAGGAGGGAGACCCAGTACTTC.